Listed below are T cell receptor beta chains from one sample, sequenced in a study of blood T cells in healthy people across ages. TCRdb passed the 5' RACE reads through MiXCR, listing each CDR3 protein once. Here the sample spans 660,000 or so distinct CDR3 sequences, 58% being singletons. The sample taken for sequencing was blood. Receptor source: a man in his 60s in good health. CDR3s include the opening cysteine and the closing phenylalanine or tryptophan. A D gene is named only where the DNA matches it firmly. Some rows have no size entry. The others give once, few or many, or a class for an expanded clone.

clone_size j_call v_call d_call cdr3_aa cdr3_nt
once TRBJ2-7 TRBV2 . CASTRNREQYF TGTGCCAGCACCCGAAATCGCGAGCAGTACTTC
few TRBJ2-3 TRBV29-1 TRBD2 CSVRSGGGSDTQYF TGCAGCGTTCGGTCGGGGGGGGGATCAGATACGCAGTATTTT
. TRBJ2-1 TRBV3-1 . CASSQDPRVYNEQFF TGTGCCAGCAGCCAAGACCCCAGGGTCTACAATGAGCAGTTCTTC
. TRBJ2-5 TRBV7-2 TRBD2 CASSLAGRGGTQYF TGTGCCAGCAGCTTAGCGGGACGCGGGGGGACCCAGTACTTC
many TRBJ1-1 TRBV12-3/TRBV12-4 . CASSLAGTTEAFF TGTGCCAGCAGCCTGGCGGGGACCACTGAAGCTTTCTTT
. TRBJ2-2 TRBV5-4 . CASSVARTGELFF TGTGCCAGCAGCGTGGCCAGGACCGGGGAGCTGTTTTTT
. TRBJ1-2 TRBV12-3/TRBV12-4 . CASSTRPGNFYGYTF TGTGCCAGCAGCACCCGGCCAGGCAACTTCTATGGCTACACCTTC
once TRBJ1-3 TRBV4-1 . CASSQGGSSGNTIYF TGCGCCAGCAGCCAAGGAGGGTCGTCTGGAAACACCATATATTTT
. TRBJ2-7 TRBV4-1 TRBD2 CASSRGTSGPYEQYF TGCGCCAGCAGCCGAGGGACTAGCGGACCCTACGAGCAGTACTTC
. TRBJ1-2 TRBV6-6 TRBD1 CASSYGQGAGYTF TGTGCCAGCAGTTACGGGCAGGGGGCCGGCTACACCTTC
. TRBJ2-5 TRBV5-1 TRBD2 CASSLRAGGSGGEQYF TGCGCCAGCAGCTTACGCGCAGGAGGCTCTGGGGGGGAGCAGTACTTC
many TRBJ2-5 TRBV20-1 . CSARKVGSTMGTQYF TGCAGTGCTAGGAAGGTGGGCTCGACCATGGGGACCCAGTACTTC
. TRBJ1-2 TRBV5-1 . CASSLIQGGYTF TGCGCCAGCAGCTTAATACAAGGTGGCTACACCTTC
. TRBJ2-5 TRBV12-3/TRBV12-4 . CASKGGVETQYF TGTGCCAGCAAGGGGGGGGTTGAGACCCAGTACTTC
. TRBJ2-3 TRBV7-2 . CASSSPAGLSDTQYF TGTGCCAGCAGCTCCCCGGCGGGACTTTCAGATACGCAGTATTTT
. TRBJ1-6 TRBV3-1 TRBD1 CASSQDLQGAVRSPLHF TGTGCCAGCAGCCAAGATCTGCAGGGGGCGGTCAGATCACCCCTCCACTTT
. TRBJ2-1 TRBV15 TRBD2 CATSRQRGEYNEQFF TGTGCCACCAGCAGACAGCGGGGGGAATACAATGAGCAGTTCTTC
. TRBJ1-2 TRBV5-1 TRBD1 CASSSRLGTGGHYGYTF TGCGCCAGCAGCTCTCGCCTGGGGACAGGGGGTCACTATGGCTACACCTTC
. TRBJ2-1 TRBV7-9 . CASSTSTGASCNEQFF .
. TRBJ1-5 TRBV6-5 . CASRPTGRNQPQHF TGTGCCAGCAGGCCTACAGGGAGGAATCAGCCCCAGCATTTT
few TRBJ2-5 TRBV25-1 . CASNGGQETQYF TGTGCCAGCAATGGTGGACAAGAGACCCAGTACTTC
. TRBJ2-3 TRBV4-2 TRBD2 CASSFRTSGVTDTQYF TGTGCCAGCAGCTTTAGGACTAGCGGTGTCACCGATACGCAGTATTTT
. TRBJ2-6 TRBV11-2 TRBD2 CASSFTGGTGANVLTF TGTGCCAGCAGCTTCACGGGAGGTACTGGGGCCAACGTCCTGACTTTC
. TRBJ2-5 TRBV12-3/TRBV12-4 . CASTVRGSGGETQYF TGTGCCAGCACCGTTAGAGGGTCCGGGGGTGAGACCCAGTACTTC
. TRBJ1-5 TRBV12-3/TRBV12-4 TRBD1 CASSPGQGGHLSNQPQHF TGTGCCAGCAGTCCGGGACAGGGAGGGCACCTTAGCAATCAGCCCCAGCATTTT
. TRBJ2-3 TRBV20-1 . CSAISGGTDTQYF TGCAGTGCTATTAGCGGCGGCACAGATACGCAGTATTTT
. TRBJ2-5 TRBV2 TRBD1 CASRGQEVTQYF TGTGCCAGCAGGGGACAGGAGGTGACCCAGTACTTC
few TRBJ2-3 TRBV4-2 . CASSQGDGADTQYF TGTGCCAGCAGCCAAGGGGATGGGGCAGATACGCAGTATTTT
. TRBJ2-4 TRBV11-2 TRBD2 CASSLDLGGTNIQYF TGTGCCAGCAGCTTAGATTTGGGGGGGACAAACATTCAGTACTTC
. TRBJ1-5 TRBV12-3/TRBV12-4 . CASSLPGGNQPQHF TGTGCCAGCAGTTTACCAGGGGGCAATCAGCCCCAGCATTTT
. TRBJ2-3 TRBV20-1 . CSARRERFTDTQYF TGCAGTGCTAGGAGAGAGCGGTTCACAGATACGCAGTATTTT
. TRBJ2-7 TRBV27 . CASSSRLAPYGQYF TGTGCCAGCAGTTCTAGGCTAGCTCCCTACGGGCAGTACTTC
. TRBJ2-3 TRBV12-3/TRBV12-4 . CASGDTTSTDTQYF TGTGCCAGTGGGGACACGACGTCAACGGATACGCAGTATTTT
. TRBJ2-5 TRBV29-1 . CSVDFRGETQYF TGCAGCGTTGATTTCAGAGGAGAGACCCAGTACTTC
few TRBJ1-2 TRBV7-2 . CASSPPQGWYGYTF TGTGCCAGCAGCCCACCACAGGGATGGTATGGCTACACCTTC
. TRBJ2-7 TRBV18 . CASSPGARAGSYEQYF TGTGCCAGCTCACCAGGGGCCCGGGCTGGCTCCTACGAGCAGTACTTC
. TRBJ2-7 TRBV4-1 . CANSQDFEIQYF TGCGCCAACAGCCAAGATTTCGAGATCCAGTACTTC
. TRBJ2-7 TRBV5-1 TRBD1 CASSRDSRSSYEQYF TGCGCCAGCAGCCGGGACAGCCGAAGCTCCTACGAGCAGTACTTC
. TRBJ2-1 TRBV2 TRBD1 CASSPPGQGYDEQFF TGTGCCAGCAGTCCACCGGGACAGGGGTATGATGAGCAGTTCTTC